The text below deals with one TCR beta chain. Per the study methods: From reference gene primer amplification, estimates of nucleated cell counts were derived. The data were produced by immunoSEQ multiplex PCR, yet TCRdb's version contains in-frame clones alone and is incomplete. Clone size and the V and J calls come from that table; the DNA yielded D and trimming. The sample holds around 81,000 clones, roughly 82% seen once. This record comes from a study of blood T cell repertoires in COVID-19. Study-wide background: COVID-19 samples from acute and convalescent phases originated in the United States, Italy and Spain.

The CDR3 runs 15 residues. Germline V gene data show CDR1 as MNHEY and CDR2 as SMNVEV (reference sequence). The V gene lost 0 bases and the J gene lost 4 bases, with 12 bases spanning the gap. The receptor was isolated from a human donor in a cohort sampled during active COVID-19. This chain joins TRBV27 and TRBJ2-5; weak D call: TRBD2 (7 bases). Sample: peripheral blood. Here the CDR3 reads CASSLSGGAVETQYF. The CDR3 nucleotides read TGTGCCAGCAGTTTATCTGGGGGGGCCGTAGAGACCCAGTACTTC.